One and the same sample provided the 14 T cell receptor beta chains below, sequenced in a study of radiotherapy plus CTLA-4 blockade in lung cancer. Produced via immunoSEQ multiplex PCR; TCRdb's table is partial and in-frame only. This table has approximately 100,000 clones, over 65% appearing once. The specimen was peripheral blood, collected from a patient treated with radiotherapy plus ipilimumab. The source is a human donor with non-small cell lung cancer that progressed on radiotherapy plus ipilimumab. Some clones in this sample may be carry-over from other donors' samples.

The V gene is TRBV7-2, the J gene TRBJ2-5; D perhaps matches TRBD1 (5 bases). Germline V gene sequence: CDR1 SGHTA, CDR2 FQGNSA. This CDR3 is built from 15 residues. The germline V and J ends were trimmed by 3 bases and 2 bases, with 13 bases remaining between them. The DNA of the CDR3 is TGTGCCAGCAGCTTGAGGTGGGGCTCGCAAGAGACCCAGTACTTC. Translated: CASSLRWGSQETQYF.

The chain combines TRBV4-2 with TRBJ2-6, with D hard to call. CDR3 length equals 16 residues. V gave up 1 base and J gave up 0 bases, with 7 bases separating them. The germline V gene encodes CDR1 LGHNA and CDR2 YNFKEQ. The CDR3 DNA follows: TGTGCCAGCAGCCAAGGTGAGAACTCTGGGGCCAACGTCCTGACTTTC. Protein sequence: CASSQGENSGANVLTF.

The chain links TRBV23-1 to TRBJ2-5; D possibly corresponds to TRBD1 (6 bases). TRBV23-1 belongs to the ORF category, with a function that is uncertain. The CDR3 totals 15 residues. The germline V and J ends were trimmed by 3 bases and 4 bases, with 15 bases remaining between them. Here the CDR3 reads CASSHALQGLETQYF. CDR3 coding DNA: TGCGCCAGCAGTCACGCCCTACAGGGTTTAGAGACCCAGTACTTC.

The J gene is TRBJ1-2, the V gene TRBV18; 7 positions match TRBD1. Germline V lookup: CDR1 KGHSH, CDR2 LQKENI. The ends lost 3 bases at V and 6 bases at J; junction bases unmatched: 1. CDR3 length: 12 residues. DNA of the CDR3: TGTGCCAGCTCACCTACAGGGGATGGCTACACCTTC. It encodes CASSPTGDGYTF.

V and J are TRBV5-1 and TRBJ2-7; D gene uncertain. V was trimmed by 0 bases and J by 9 bases, leaving 13 bases between them. CDR3 length: 13 residues. Germline V CDR1 and CDR2: SGHRS, YFSETQ. In DNA form, the CDR3 reads TGCGCCAGCAGCTTGGGACCCTCTAGTGGGCAGTACTTC. Encoded protein: CASSLGPSSGQYF.

This chain joins TRBV28 and TRBJ1-1; no definite D call. CDR1 is MDHEN, CDR2 SYDVKM, per germline. Trimming shortened V by 6 bases and J by 6 bases, and 29 bases separated the two germline ends. The CDR3 loop spans 18 amino acids. The CDR3 is CASSTLAHPRELFSEAFF. In DNA, the CDR3 is TGTGCCAGCAGCACCCTTGCCCACCCCCGGGAACTTTTTTCTGAAGCTTTCTTT.

This rearrangement joins TRBV18 to TRBJ1-2, with D maybe TRBD1 (5 bases). Deletions cut 3 bases from V and 7 bases from J, with 12 bases between. From germline, CDR1 is KGHSH and CDR2 LQKENI. This CDR3 is built from 13 residues. In DNA form, the CDR3 reads TGTGCCAGCTCACCGGGGGATTTGCGTGGCTACACCTTC. Residues: CASSPGDLRGYTF.

J is TRBJ2-7 and V is TRBV5-4; no clear D gene. The CDR3 extends over 13 amino acids. V lost 1 base to trimming and J lost 3 bases, with 8 bases between them. The germline V gene encodes CDR1 SGHNT and CDR2 YYREEE (reference sequence). Written as DNA, the CDR3 is TGTGCCAGCAGCTTGCCCGGATTCTACGAGCAGTACTTC. This encodes CASSLPGFYEQYF.

CDR3 bases: TGTGCCAGCAAGTATTCAGGACAGTTGAACACCGGGGAGCTGTTTTTT. Encoded protein: CASKYSGQLNTGELFF. The chain couples TRBV2 to TRBJ2-2, with D maybe TRBD1 (6 bases). Trimming removed 7 bases at V and 1 base at J, with 16 bases between. From germline, CDR1 is SNHLY and CDR2 FYNNEI. The CDR3 spans 16 residues.

The J gene is TRBJ1-1, the V gene TRBV7-8; 8 positions agree with TRBD1. V was clipped by 5 bases and J by 0 bases; unmatched bases: 2. This CDR3 spans 14 amino acids. CDR1 SGHVS and CDR2 FQNEAQ come from the germline V gene. CDR3 sequence: CASSRGQVNTEAFF. The CDR3 bases are TGTGCCAGCAGCCGGGGACAGGTGAACACTGAAGCTTTCTTT.

The chain employs TRBV2 and TRBJ1-6; 9 bases agree with TRBD1. This CDR3 comprises 17 residues. The germline V gene has CDR1 SNHLY and CDR2 FYNNEI. V lost 0 bases and J lost 6; bases outside the gene matches: 6. The CDR3 nucleotides are TGTGCCAGCAGTGAAGCGGGACAGGGTTATGGTAATTCACCCCTCCACTTT. The encoded protein is CASSEAGQGYGNSPLHF.

This chain joins TRBV5-1 and TRBJ2-3, with 15 bases lining up with TRBD2. Germline CDR1 is SGHRS and CDR2 is YFSETQ. CDR3 length: 18 residues. J was trimmed by 8 bases and V by 0 bases; bases with no gene match: 10. In DNA form, the CDR3 reads TGCGCCAGCAGCTTGGATCACCGGACTAGCGGGGGGGCCGGTACGCAGTATTTT. Translated: CASSLDHRTSGGAGTQYF. Full variable domain (remainder filled in from reference TRBV5-1 and TRBJ2-3): KAGVTQTPRYLIKTRGQQVTLSCSPISGHRSVSWYQQTPGQGLQFLFEYFSETQRNKGNFPGRFSGRQFSNSRSEMNVSTLELGDSALYLCASSLDHRTSGGAGTQYFGPGTRLTVL.

This chain links TRBV18 with TRBJ2-3; TRBD2 agrees at 8 bases. The J segment lost 6 bases and the V segment lost 1 base, leaving 9 bases of the junction unmatched. This CDR3 comprises 16 residues. Germline CDR1 and CDR2: KGHSH and LQKENI. CDR3 amino acids: CASSPLIFGGVDTQYF. Here the CDR3 DNA reads TGTGCCAGCTCACCACTCATTTTCGGGGGGGTCGATACGCAGTATTTT.

This clone turned up a few times. V usage is TRBV6-1 and J usage is TRBJ2-7, with 7 bases identical to TRBD2. This CDR3 has 15 residues. In germline, CDR1 is MNHNS, CDR2 SASEGT. J lost 1 base, V lost 2 bases, and 5 bases had no gene match. The CDR3 spells CASSEWAGDSYEQYF. The CDR3, as DNA: TGTGCCAGCAGTGAATGGGCGGGGGATTCCTACGAGCAGTACTTC.